This record covers a single T cell receptor (beta chain). The antigen is undetermined. This sample is part of a study of radiotherapy plus CTLA-4 blockade in lung cancer. Study at large: Around 19% of enrolled patients responded objectively, and more than 25% had disease control.

Study-level findings and limits: Tumor-origin TCR clones grew in blood after radiotherapy plus ipilimumab.

With ipilimumab providing CTLA-4 blockade, focal radiation was administered to patients who had chemo-refractory metastatic non-small-cell lung cancer. The CDR3 length is 15 residues. Trimming took 9 bases from V and 4 from J; bases not matched to a gene: 13. The germline V gene has CDR1 MDHEN and CDR2 SYDVKM. Some clones are missing from TCRdb's copy, which holds only in-frame ones; the method was immunoSEQ multiplex PCR. The sample holds about 76,000 clones, roughly four fifths seen once. The receptor was isolated from a human donor with non-small cell lung cancer who had stable disease on radiotherapy plus ipilimumab. The J gene is TRBJ2-3, the V gene TRBV28; TRBD1 matches at 7 bases. This sample comprised peripheral blood, obtained from a patient treated with radiotherapy plus ipilimumab. In DNA, the CDR3 is TGTGCCAGTTACTACAGGGGATGGGTGGCAGATACGCAGTATTTT. Amino acids: CASYYRGWVADTQYF.